A single T cell receptor beta chain is shown here with its context. The target antigen is unknown. The germline CDR1 and CDR2 sequences are SGHTS and YDEGEE. Trimming removed 4 bases from V and 4 bases from J; junction bases left unmatched: 7. CDR3 length equals 16 residues. This specimen belongs to a study of shared clonotypes between healthy human individuals. Findings and caveats of the study: Larger estimated richness was generally seen in naive subsets than in memory subsets.

Data came from immunoSEQ multiplex PCR; TCRdb stores just in-frame clones and leaves some out. In the table there are roughly 1,500,000 clones, 95% to 99% of which are singletons. This sequence joins TRBV5-8 and TRBJ2-1, with TRBD2 matching over 11 bases. This TCR was sampled from a man aged 25-45 years in good health. Sequenced material: naive CD4+ T cells sorted from blood. Sample subset: CD45RA+ positively selected. CDR3 DNA sequence: TGTGCCAGCAGCCGTGGGACTAGCGGTGGGTACAATGAGCAGTTCTTC. This codes for CASSRGTSGGYNEQFF.